The 13 T cell receptor beta chains reported below all come from one sample, sequenced in a study of identical twins (dated by TCRdb to the mid-2010s). Libraries were prepared through 5' RACE. These reads were obtained on an Illumina HiSeq 2000. TCRdb itself trimmed the public reads at Q25 with fastp, ran MiXCR and retained productive beta chains. Rows are unified per CDR3 protein, each entry keeping the most common DNA and genes. The sample has just over 500,000 distinct CDR3 sequences on record, around 20% of them singletons. About 0.93% of the sample rests with the top ten. These data were likewise used in another study, on T cells expressing NK-cell markers.

The sequencing sample was made of CD4+ T cells sorted from blood. Receptors were obtained from a woman in her late teens or twenties in good health.

This clonotype was observed a handful of times. V usage is TRBV5-5 and J usage is TRBJ2-1; either TRBD1 or TRBD2 may fit D (6 bases each). The germline V gene has CDR1 SGHKS and CDR2 YYEKEE (reference sequence). The CDR3 has 13 residues. The ends were cut back, 4 bases at V and 7 bases at J, with 12 bases in the middle. CDR3 region: CASSAGHLNEQFF. The CDR3 DNA reads as TGTGCCAGCAGCGCGGGACACTTGAATGAGCAGTTCTTC.

CDR3 sequence reads: CASSPRASGGREQFF. The CDR3 bases are TGTGCCAGCAGCCCAAGGGCTAGCGGGGGGAGGGAGCAGTTCTTC. The chain employs TRBV11-3 and TRBJ2-1, with TRBD2 matching 11 bases. Losses at the gene ends were 5 bases for V and 10 bases for J; bases not matched to a gene: 10. The CDR3 loop spans 15 amino acids. The germline V gene has CDR1 SGHNT and CDR2 YENEEA.

The table lists this clonotype with many counts. This chain joins TRBV4-2 and TRBJ2-7; 10 nucleotides match TRBD1. J gave up 4 bases and V 3 bases, and 9 bases lay outside the gene matches. Germline V CDR1 and CDR2: LGHNA, YNFKEQ. The CDR3 runs 16 residues. The CDR3 DNA reads TGTGCCAGCAGCCAGTTCTTCTCGGGACAGGGGTACGAGCAGTACTTC. It yields the protein CASSQFFSGQGYEQYF.

This clonotype came up a few times. The chain has TRBV6-5 and TRBJ2-3, with D maybe TRBD2 (5 bases). There are 17 residues in the CDR3. V was shortened by 5 bases and J by 3 bases, with 21 bases between the two germline ends. Germline V gene lookup returns CDR1 MNHEY and CDR2 SVGAGI. The CDR3 bases are TGTGCCAGCAGTAACCTGGTGGGGAGATCTTTTACAGATACGCAGTATTTT. It is translated as CASSNLVGRSFTDTQYF.

The chain carries TRBV20-1 and TRBJ1-6; 7 bases are shared with TRBD1. Germline V gene sequence: CDR1 DFQATT, CDR2 SNEGSKA (reference sequence). The CDR3 covers 14 residues. The V gene end was trimmed by 4 bases and the J gene end by 7 bases; junction bases not matched to a gene: 7. CDR3 bases: TGCAGTGCTAATTCGGGACAGAAAAATTCACCCCTCCACTTT. The encoded protein is CSANSGQKNSPLHF.

The chain recombines TRBV20-1 with TRBJ1-2; no clear D. The CDR3 sequence is 11 residues long. Germline V lookup: CDR1 DFQATT, CDR2 SNEGSKA (reference sequence). The V end lost 6 bases, the J end lost 3 bases, and 8 bases lay between the germline ends. The CDR3 protein is CSAASDYGYTF. The CDR3, as DNA: TGCAGTGCGGCAAGCGACTATGGCTACACCTTC.

V usage is TRBV12-3 or TRBV12-4 and J usage is TRBJ2-3; 11 bases line up with TRBD2. The ends lost 3 bases at V and 1 base at J; junction bases unmatched: 9. The CDR3 has 18 residues. Here the CDR3 DNA reads TGTGCCAGCAGTTTCAGGACTAGCGGGTGGGGTGGCACAGATACGCAGTATTTT. Its protein product is CASSFRTSGWGGTDTQYF.

The chain employs TRBV6-5 and TRBJ1-1; D unresolved. Per the germline V gene, CDR1 is MNHEY and CDR2 is SVGAGI. V gave up 2 bases and J gave up 1 base, with 11 bases separating them. The CDR3 contains 15 residues. The CDR3 region has the DNA TGTGCCAGCAGTTACCGTTCCCGGGCGAACACTGAAGCTTTCTTT. Protein product: CASSYRSRANTEAFF.

This clonotype was seen only a few times. This sequence joins TRBV20-1 and TRBJ1-1, with D unclear. The germline V and J ends were trimmed by 5 bases and 3 bases, with 10 bases remaining between them. This CDR3 region has 12 residues. In germline, CDR1 is DFQATT, CDR2 SNEGSKA (reference sequence). In DNA form, the CDR3 reads TGCAGTGCTTCCCGGCGGGACACTGAAGCTTTCTTT. Amino acids: CSASRRDTEAFF.

This clonotype appeared a few times. J is TRBJ2-5 and V is TRBV7-2; no reliable D call. Deletions cut 5 bases from V and 5 bases from J, with 12 bases between. In germline, CDR1 is SGHTA, CDR2 FQGNSA. This CDR3 is built from 13 residues. CDR3 bases: TGTGCCAGCAGCGCCAGGTCCCAGGAGACCCAGTACTTC. This encodes CASSARSQETQYF. The whole variable domain, filled in from reference TRBV7-2 and TRBJ2-5, reads GAGVSQSPSNKVTEKGKDVELRCDPISGHTALYWYRQSLGQGLEFLIYFQGNSAPDKSGLPSDRFSAERTGGSVSTLTIQRTQQEDSAVYLCASSARSQETQYFGPGTRLLVL.

This chain joins TRBV20-1 and TRBJ1-4; 7 nucleotides agree with TRBD1. This CDR3 has 15 amino acids. V trimming: 3 bases; J trimming: 4 bases; junction bases outside the gene matches: 8. CDR1 and CDR2 from the germline V gene are DFQATT and SNEGSKA (reference sequence). The CDR3 loop is CSARDRDSSNEKLFF. CDR3 coding DNA: TGCAGTGCTAGGGACCGGGACAGTAGTAATGAAAAACTGTTTTTT.

This clonotype was observed a few times. The V and J genes are TRBV6-2 or TRBV6-3 and TRBJ2-7; no reliable D call. Trimming stripped 6 bases from V and 2 bases from J, with 5 bases between. The CDR3 runs to 11 residues. Germline V gene data show CDR1 as MNHEY and CDR2 as SVGEGT. CDR3 DNA: TGTGCCAGCAGAATCACCTACGAGCAGTACTTC. This encodes CASRITYEQYF.

CDR3 nucleotide sequence: TGCAGTGCATGGGGGAGGCTCGGAGGCAATGAGCAGTTCTTC. This codes for CSAWGRLGGNEQFF. This chain uses TRBV20-1 with TRBJ2-1; a possible D gene is TRBD2 (6 bases). Germline V lookup: CDR1 DFQATT, CDR2 SNEGSKA (reference sequence). The length of the CDR3 is 14 residues. V shed 6 bases and J shed 6 bases, with 18 bases lying between them.